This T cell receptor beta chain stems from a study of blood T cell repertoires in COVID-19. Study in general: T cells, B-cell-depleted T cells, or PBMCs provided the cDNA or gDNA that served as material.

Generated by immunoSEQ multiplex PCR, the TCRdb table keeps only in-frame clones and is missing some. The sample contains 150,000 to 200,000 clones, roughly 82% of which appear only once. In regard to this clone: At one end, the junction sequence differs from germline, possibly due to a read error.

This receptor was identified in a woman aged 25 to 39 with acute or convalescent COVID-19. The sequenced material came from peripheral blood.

CDR3 nucleotides: TGTGCCAGCAGCTTAGAGGCCCTGGGACTAGCGGGGGAGGGCTTCTCCCATCCATTC. This translates into CASSLEALGLAGEGFSHPF. The rearrangement uses TRBV7-8 and TRBJ2-6; 14 bases are a match to TRBD2. This CDR3 contains 19 residues. Germline loops: CDR1 SGHVS, CDR2 FQNEAQ.